This entry describes one T cell receptor beta chain. Germline is not matched at one junction end, which may reflect a read error. The sample comes from a study of blood T cell repertoires in COVID-19. Study in general: The United States, Italy and Spain provided the acute and convalescent COVID-19 samples.

CDR1 and CDR2 (germline): MGHRA, YSYEKL. The CDR3 consists of 14 residues. Authors' analysis steps: Reference gene primer amplification gave estimated nucleated cell counts. Clones were sequenced by immunoSEQ multiplex PCR, and TCRdb holds only the in-frame ones, with some missing. That table is the source of V, J and clone size, and D and trimming were worked out from the DNA. The data show about 170,000 clones, roughly four fifths seen once. This chain links TRBV4-1 with TRBJ1-2; D not resolved. Sequencing input: peripheral blood. The source of this sequence is a human donor with acute or convalescent COVID-19. The donor label of this sample is uncertain. The CDR3 region has the DNA TGCGCCAGCAGCCCCCCTCTTAATAACTACGGCTACACCTTC. This gives the protein CASSPPLNNYGYTF.